This TCR beta chain was recorded in a study of brain T cells in children with intractable seizures. Time point meaning: blood from clinic visit 5 months post-surgery; TSC patient then seizure free. General observations from the study: Patients' HCMV serostatus was unknown; virus specificity rests on CDR3 similarity alone.

Germline V gene lookup returns CDR1 SGDLS and CDR2 YYNGEE. The V gene lost 1 base and the J gene lost 6 bases, with 11 bases spanning the gap. The CDR3 covers 15 residues. Notes on this clone: Its specificity is not known.

The table came from immunoSEQ multiplex PCR; TCRdb's copy has only in-frame clones and leaves some out. The sample yields 300,000 to 400,000 clones, approximately 93% seen once. This chain links TRBV9 with TRBJ1-6; the D gene is possibly TRBD1 (6 bases). Here the sequenced sample was peripheral blood, taken more than 4 months after surgery. The origin of this receptor is a boy under three years old with tuberous sclerosis and intractable seizures. CDR3 sequence (DNA): TGTGCCAGCAGCGTAAGGACAGAGCCTAATTCACCCCTCCACTTT. It translates to CASSVRTEPNSPLHF.